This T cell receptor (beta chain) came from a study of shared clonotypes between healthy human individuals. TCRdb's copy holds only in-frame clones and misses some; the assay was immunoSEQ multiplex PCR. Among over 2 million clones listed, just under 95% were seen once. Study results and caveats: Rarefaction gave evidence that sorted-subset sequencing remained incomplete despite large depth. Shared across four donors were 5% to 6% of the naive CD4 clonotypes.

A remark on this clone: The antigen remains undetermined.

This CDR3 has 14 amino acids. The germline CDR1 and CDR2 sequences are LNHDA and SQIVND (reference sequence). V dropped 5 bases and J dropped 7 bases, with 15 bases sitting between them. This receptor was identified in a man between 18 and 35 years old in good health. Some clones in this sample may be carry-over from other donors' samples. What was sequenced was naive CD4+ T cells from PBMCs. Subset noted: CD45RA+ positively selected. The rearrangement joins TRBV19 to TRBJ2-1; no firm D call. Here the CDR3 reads CASSPTLLTNEQFF. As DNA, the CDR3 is TGTGCCAGTAGTCCGACCCTGTTAACTAATGAGCAGTTCTTC.